This T cell receptor beta chain was retrieved from a study of blood T cell repertoires in COVID-19. Overall study: Acute and convalescent COVID-19 samples came from the United States, Italy and Spain. The analysed material was cDNA or gDNA that came from T cells, B-cell-depleted T cells, or PBMCs.

Study processing details: Estimated nucleated cell counts came from reference gene primer amplification. Clones were read by immunoSEQ multiplex PCR, and TCRdb kept only the in-frame ones, dropping some. That table supplies the V and J calls and clone size; D and trimming were determined from the DNA. The data show about 210,000 clones, about 92% seen once. V lost 2 bases and J lost 1, with 11 bases in between. The CDR3 runs 15 residues. The germline V gene encodes CDR1 WNHNN and CDR2 SYGVQD (reference sequence). The chain carries TRBV10-1 and TRBJ1-1; tentative D call: TRBD1 (6 bases). Sequenced input: peripheral blood. The sequence was obtained from a man aged 25 to 40 with acute or convalescent COVID-19. CDR3 amino acids: CASSETRGRNTEAFF. The DNA for the CDR3 is TGCGCCAGCAGTGAGACAAGGGGGAGGAACACTGAAGCTTTCTTT.